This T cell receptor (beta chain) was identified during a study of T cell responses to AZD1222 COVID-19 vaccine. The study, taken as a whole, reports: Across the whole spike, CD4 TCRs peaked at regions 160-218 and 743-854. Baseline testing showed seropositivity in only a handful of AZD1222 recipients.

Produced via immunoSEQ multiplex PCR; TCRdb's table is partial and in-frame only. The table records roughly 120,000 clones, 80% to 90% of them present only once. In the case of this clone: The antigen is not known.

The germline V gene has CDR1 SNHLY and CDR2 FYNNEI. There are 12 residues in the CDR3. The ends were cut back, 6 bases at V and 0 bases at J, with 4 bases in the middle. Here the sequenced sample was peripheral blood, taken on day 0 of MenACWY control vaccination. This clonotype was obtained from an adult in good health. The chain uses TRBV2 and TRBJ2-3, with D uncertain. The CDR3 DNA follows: TGTGCCAGCAGGGAGAGCACAGATACGCAGTATTTT. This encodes CASRESTDTQYF.